The entry below gives a single TCR beta chain sequence along with its context. What it binds is unknown. This sample's time point: week 35, safety follow-up. The investigators gave 300 ug of mutant IDH1 20-mer peptide in each vaccine dose, together with topical imiquimod. Data came from immunoSEQ multiplex PCR; TCRdb stores just in-frame clones and leaves some out. This sample has about 46,000 clones, with around 92% found just once. This specimen belongs to a study of a mutant IDH1 vaccine in newly diagnosed glioma. Overall study context: Vaccines began 4-6 weeks after radiotherapy alone, or with temozolomide cycles.

The germline V gene has CDR1 LNHDA and CDR2 SQIVND (reference sequence). CDR3 length: 14 residues. Trimming removed 3 bases at V and 4 bases at J, with 12 bases between. The genes are TRBV19 and TRBJ1-1; the D is unclear. This clonotype originated in a man aged 45 to 65 with glioma. Specimen: PBMCs, collected from a glioma patient whose treatment included an IDH1 peptide vaccine. CDR3 region: CASSMERELTEAFF. For the CDR3, the DNA is TGTGCCAGTAGTATGGAAAGGGAACTCACTGAAGCTTTCTTT.